The following is a TCR beta chain sequence with its context. This record belongs to a study of shared T cell receptors in the human thymus. The germline V gene encodes CDR1 PRHDT and CDR2 FYEKMQ (reference sequence). The CDR3 is 14 residues long. V shed 2 bases and J 4 bases; nucleotides not matched to a gene: 5. Generated by immunoSEQ multiplex PCR, the TCRdb table keeps only in-frame clones and is missing some. The sample has more than 550,000 clones, approximately 85% seen once. The data also belong to a second study, concerning human thymus T cells. That source reports: Serving as donors were healthy Finnish infants, each of whom was having open corrective surgery for congenital heart defects. Thymus specimens were resections from corrective heart surgery. What appeared biased in thymic and blood repertoires was the usage of V and J genes. Related studies found that unrelated individuals share highly overlapping thymic repertoires.

The chain combines TRBV13 with TRBJ2-7, with 7 nucleotides matching TRBD1. The receptor's source is a girl in the first two years of life with a congenital heart defect. The sequencing sample was made of thymocytes. In DNA form, the CDR3 reads TGTGCCAGCAGCTTATATGGACAGGTATACGAGCAGTACTTC. It encodes CASSLYGQVYEQYF. The entire variable domain, with the rest obtained from reference TRBV13 and TRBJ2-7, is as follows: AAGVIQSPRHLIKEKRETATLKCYPIPRHDTVYWYQQGPGQDPQFLISFYEKMQSDKGSIPDRFSAQQFSDYHSELNMSSLELGDSALYFCASSLYGQVYEQYFGPGTRLTVT.